This TCR beta chain was found in a study of blood T cells in healthy people across ages. Overall study: Template switching captured about one barcoded beta molecule per two T cells.

With regard to this clonotype: The antigen remains unidentified.

The second PCR ran roughly 6 to 11 cycles with a sample-barcoded 5' primer and J-beta primers. TCRdb called the 5' RACE reads again in MiXCR, with one record for every CDR3 protein. The sample has about 1 million distinct CDR3 sequences; less than 50% are singletons. The study, taken as a whole, reports: TCR beta diversity per million T cells fell roughly linearly with age. With donor CMV status unknown, expanded clonotype changes were possibly confounded.

Germline-derived CDR1 and CDR2 are SGHTA and FQGTGA. The CDR3 runs to 14 residues. Deletions cut 5 bases from V and 5 bases from J, with 13 bases between. The receptor's source is an older woman in good health. This chain connects TRBV7-3 to TRBJ2-1; TRBD2 might be the D (6 bases). The sequenced material came from blood. CDR3: CASSVGTHDNEQFF. The CDR3, as DNA: TGTGCCAGCAGCGTAGGGACTCATGACAATGAGCAGTTCTTC.